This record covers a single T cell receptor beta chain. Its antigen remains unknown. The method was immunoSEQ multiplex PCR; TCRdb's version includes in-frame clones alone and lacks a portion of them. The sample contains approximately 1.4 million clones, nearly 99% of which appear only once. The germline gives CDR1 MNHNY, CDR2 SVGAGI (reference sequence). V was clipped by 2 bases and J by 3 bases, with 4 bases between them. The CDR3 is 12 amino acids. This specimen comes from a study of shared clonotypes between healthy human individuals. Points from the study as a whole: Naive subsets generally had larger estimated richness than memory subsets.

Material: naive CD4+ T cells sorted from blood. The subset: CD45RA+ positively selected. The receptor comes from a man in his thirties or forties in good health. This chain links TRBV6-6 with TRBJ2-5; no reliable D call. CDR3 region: CASSYTKETQYF. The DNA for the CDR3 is TGTGCCAGCAGTTACACAAAAGAGACCCAGTACTTC.